This section outlines one TCR beta chain sequence together with its context. The source of the sample is a study of blood T cell repertoires in COVID-19. As for the study in general: Researchers got acute and convalescent COVID-19 samples from the United States, Italy and Spain. T cells, B-cell-depleted T cells, or PBMCs supplied cDNA or gDNA.

Study processing details: Estimates of nucleated cell counts were drawn from the amplification of reference gene primers. Only in-frame clones appear in the TCRdb table, and some are missing; sequencing was by immunoSEQ multiplex PCR. V and J calls and clone size are given by that table; D and trimming were obtained from the DNA. The sample consists of about 280,000 clones, almost 85% of them appearing once. Per germline, CDR1 LGHDT and CDR2 YNNKEL (reference sequence). This CDR3 has 18 amino acids. Trimming took 4 bases from V and 0 from J; bases not matched to a gene: 7. The sequence was collected from a man aged 50 to 59 with active or convalescent COVID-19. Material: peripheral blood. V gene TRBV3-1 (or the pseudogene TRBV3-2) combines with J gene TRBJ2-4, with 12 bases fitting TRBD1. This CDR3 is CASSLGTGGASAKNIQYF. CDR3 DNA sequence: TGTGCCAGCAGCCTGGGGACAGGGGGCGCCTCAGCCAAAAACATTCAGTACTTC.